Presented here are 29 T cell receptor beta chains from one specimen sequenced in a study of graft-versus-host responses after intestinal transplantation. Generated by immunoSEQ multiplex PCR, the TCRdb table keeps only in-frame clones and is missing some. The table records 85,000 to 100,000 clones, approximately 90% of them present only once. No cognate antigen is known for these TCRs. Specimen: unstimulated CD4+ T cells sorted from spleen or lymph node cells, collected before transplant. Receptors originate from a human donor who was the organ donor for an intestinal transplant.

This chain joins TRBV27 and TRBJ2-7; 7 nucleotides agree with TRBD1. Trimming cost V 1 base and J 2 bases; bases outside gene matches: 5. The CDR3 covers 15 residues. Per germline, CDR1 MNHEY and CDR2 SMNVEV (reference sequence). Here the CDR3 DNA reads TGTGCCAGCAGTTTATTGTCAGGGGGTGCCTACGAGCAGTACTTC. Its translation is CASSLLSGGAYEQYF.

The CDR3 DNA is TGTGCCAGCAGCTTAGCGAGAGCGGGAGATTTTGGAGAGACCCAGTACTTC. Its translation: CASSLARAGDFGETQYF. This rearrangement joins TRBV7-2 to TRBJ2-5; 8 bases line up with TRBD2. The CDR3 is made up of 17 amino acids. Trimming cost V 0 bases and J 4 bases; bases outside gene matches: 10. The germline gives CDR1 SGHTA, CDR2 FQGNSA.

The CDR3 is CAWATIAGEKNEQFF. The CDR3 nucleotides read TGTGCCTGGGCCACAATAGCGGGAGAAAAGAATGAGCAGTTCTTC. The chain has TRBV30 and TRBJ2-1; 9 positions agree with TRBD2. The germline V gene encodes CDR1 GTSNPN and CDR2 SVGIG (reference sequence). This CDR3 comprises 15 residues. The ends lost 5 bases at V and 7 bases at J; junction bases unmatched: 12. Looking up the rest from reference TRBV30 and TRBJ2-1 gives the full variable domain: SQTIHQWPATLVQPVGSPLSLECTVEGTSNPNLYWYRQAAGRGLQLLFYSVGIGQISSEVPQNLSASRPQDRQFILSSKKLLLSDSGFYLCAWATIAGEKNEQFFGPGTRLTVL.

The CDR3, as DNA: TGTGCCAGTAGTATAGAGTTCAGGCGTCCGCAGTATTTT. Translating gives CASSIEFRRPQYF. The rearrangement uses TRBV19 and TRBJ2-3; D is ambiguous. Trimming took 0 bases from V and 10 from J, leaving 11 bases between them. The CDR3 sequence is 13 residues long. The germline V gene has CDR1 LNHDA and CDR2 SQIVND (reference sequence).

This sequence joins TRBV15 and TRBJ1-3; TRBD1 matches 7 bases. Germline loops: CDR1 LNHNV, CDR2 YYDKDF (reference sequence). The V and J ends lost 0 bases and 2 bases, in that order; junction bases with no gene match: 7. This CDR3 region has 17 residues. CDR3 in amino acids: CATSRESTGPTGNTIYF. The CDR3 DNA reads TGTGCCACCAGCAGAGAGTCGACAGGGCCCACTGGAAACACCATATATTTT.

V usage is TRBV5-1 and J usage is TRBJ2-5, with 8 bases fitting TRBD2. In germline, CDR1 is SGHRS, CDR2 YFSETQ. The CDR3 is 18 residues long. Trimming took 2 bases from V and 7 from J; bases not matched to a gene: 19. In DNA form, the CDR3 reads TGCGCCAGCAGCTTAGGTCCGATTACTAGCGGAGGCCAGCGGACCCAGTACTTC. Encoded protein: CASSLGPITSGGQRTQYF.

This rearrangement joins TRBV5-4 to TRBJ2-5, with 7 nucleotides matching TRBD2. Germline V gene lookup returns CDR1 SGHNT and CDR2 YYREEE (reference sequence). CDR3 length equals 15 residues. V gave up 4 bases and J gave up 2 bases; unmatched junction bases: 8. DNA of the CDR3: TGTGCCAGCAGCCTACTAGGGAGGGGACAAGAGACCCAGTACTTC. Residues: CASSLLGRGQETQYF.

The rearrangement joins TRBV15 to TRBJ1-2; 9 bases are a match to TRBD1. The CDR3 loop spans 19 amino acids. The germline V gene encodes CDR1 LNHNV and CDR2 YYDKDF (reference sequence). V was clipped by 0 bases and J by 1 base; unmatched bases: 12. The CDR3 DNA reads as TGTGCCACCAGCAGAGAGGGGAGAGGGACAGGGACCTTTAACTATGGCTACACCTTC. Its protein product is CATSREGRGTGTFNYGYTF.

V is TRBV19 and J is TRBJ1-2; TRBD1 aligns across 9 bases. Germline V CDR1 and CDR2: LNHDA, SQIVND (reference sequence). The CDR3 covers 15 residues. Losses at the gene ends were 4 bases for V and 4 bases for J; bases not matched to a gene: 7. The CDR3 loop is CASSNDRGSVYGYTF. CDR3 nucleotides: TGTGCCAGTAGTAACGACAGGGGGTCCGTCTATGGCTACACCTTC.

This clone occurred a few times. The chain employs TRBV6-1 and TRBJ1-6; D gene ambiguous. Looked up from germline, CDR1 is MNHNS and CDR2 is SASEGT. The CDR3 is made up of 13 amino acids. V was trimmed by 5 bases and J by 10 bases, leaving 12 bases between them. The CDR3 DNA reads TGTGCCAGCAGTAGGAGTCCTGGGTCACCCCTCCACTTT. Translating gives CASSRSPGSPLHF.

The chain employs TRBV11-3 and TRBJ2-5, with D perhaps TRBD1 (6 bases). This CDR3 has 14 amino acids. Deletions cut 2 bases from V and 3 bases from J, with 10 bases between. Germline V gene sequence: CDR1 SGHNT, CDR2 YENEEA. CDR3 DNA sequence: TGTGCCAGCAGCTTAAGGGCAGGGGAAGAGACCCAGTACTTC. Protein: CASSLRAGEETQYF.

The rearrangement links TRBV18 to TRBJ1-1; 11 bases fit TRBD1. CDR3 size: 15 residues. Germline trimming cut 3 bases from V and 6 bases from J; bases unmatched to any gene: 6. From germline, CDR1 is KGHSH and CDR2 LQKENI. The CDR3 here is CASSPMDRGLAEAFF. In nucleotides, the CDR3 is TGTGCCAGCTCACCTATGGACAGGGGGCTGGCTGAAGCTTTCTTT. The full variable domain, with the rest looked up from reference TRBV18 and TRBJ1-1, is NAGVMQNPRHLVRRRGQEARLRCSPMKGHSHVYWYRQLPEEGLKFMVYLQKENIIDESGMPKERFSAEFPKEGPSILRIQQVVRGDSAAYFCASSPMDRGLAEAFFGQGTRLTVV.

This clone was found once. The chain links TRBV7-6 to TRBJ2-5, with TRBD2 as a possible D gene (6 bases). V was shortened by 5 bases and J by 5 bases, with 12 bases between the two germline ends. The CDR3 sequence is 13 residues long. Per germline, CDR1 SGHVS and CDR2 FNYEAQ. In DNA, the CDR3 is TGTGCCAGCAGCCTTCGGAGCGGGGAGACCCAGTACTTC. It translates to CASSLRSGETQYF.

The chain employs TRBV4-2 and TRBJ2-2; D possibly corresponds to TRBD2 (8 bases). The CDR3 totals 18 residues. Germline V CDR1 and CDR2: LGHNA, YNFKEQ. The germline V and J ends were trimmed by 0 bases and 6 bases, with 20 bases remaining between them. The CDR3 sequence: CASSQETGGQGGPGELFF. The CDR3 coding sequence is TGTGCCAGCAGCCAAGAAACGGGGGGGCAGGGGGGACCCGGGGAGCTGTTTTTT.

This rearrangement joins TRBV7-8 to TRBJ2-5, with D possibly being TRBD2 (5 bases). CDR3 length: 11 residues. CDR1 and CDR2 from the germline V gene are SGHVS and FQNEAQ. V lost 3 bases, J lost 11 bases, and 10 bases lay in between. CDR3 sequence (DNA): TGTGCCAGCAGCTTGGCCGGGGAGCAGTACTTC. Translated, it gives CASSLAGEQYF.

The chain has TRBV7-9 and TRBJ2-7; TRBD1 matches 7 bases. Per the germline V gene, CDR1 is SEHNR and CDR2 is FQNEAQ (reference sequence). The ends lost 5 bases at V and 2 bases at J; junction bases unmatched: 9. The CDR3 sequence is 15 residues long. CDR3 sequence (DNA): TGTGCCAGCAGCATGAGAGGGGGCGCACCCTACGAGCAGTACTTC. Its translation: CASSMRGGAPYEQYF.

V and J are TRBV27 and TRBJ1-5; D uncertain. This CDR3 region has 14 residues. Per the germline V gene, CDR1 is MNHEY and CDR2 is SMNVEV (reference sequence). Trimming shortened V by 4 bases and J by 0 bases, and 7 bases separated the two germline ends. The CDR3 DNA reads TGTGCCAGCAGTTCGTATTATAGCAATCAGCCCCAGCATTTT. The encoded protein is CASSSYYSNQPQHF.

The chain carries TRBV10-1 and TRBJ1-2; no firm D call. Germline CDR1 WNHNN, CDR2 SYGVQD (reference sequence). The length of the CDR3 is 13 residues. V was pared by 5 bases and J by 4 bases, with 11 bases between. CDR3 sequence (DNA): TGCGCCAGCAGTCTCCGGGAAGGCTATGGCTACACCTTC. This codes for CASSLREGYGYTF.

The rearrangement uses TRBV5-1 and TRBJ2-5, with TRBD2 identical over 11 bases. The trim removed 0 bases at V and 2 bases at J, leaving 12 bases unmatched. The germline CDR1 and CDR2 sequences are SGHRS and YFSETQ. This CDR3 has 19 residues. CDR3 amino acids: CASSLVGTSSGGPQETQYF. The CDR3 DNA sequence: TGCGCCAGCAGCTTGGTGGGGACCTCTAGCGGGGGGCCTCAAGAGACCCAGTACTTC.

The genes are TRBV27 and TRBJ2-7; 8 bases align to TRBD2. The V gene's germline CDR1 is MNHEY and CDR2 SMNVEV (reference sequence). V was pared by 4 bases and J by 2 bases, with 7 bases of the junction left unmatched. The length of the CDR3 is 15 residues. The CDR3 nucleotides read TGTGCCAGCAGTTCCTGGACTAGCTCCCCCTACGAGCAGTACTTC. It is translated as CASSSWTSSPYEQYF.

The V gene is TRBV5-1, the J gene TRBJ2-2; maybe TRBD2 (6 bases). From germline, CDR1 is SGHRS and CDR2 YFSETQ. V lost 0 bases, J lost 5 bases, and 11 bases lay in between. The length of the CDR3 is 15 residues. CDR3 sequence reads: CASSLVEGSTGELFF. CDR3 sequence (DNA): TGCGCCAGCAGCTTGGTGGAGGGATCGACCGGGGAGCTGTTTTTT.

CDR3 nucleotides: TGTGCCAGTATGGAGACAGGGCGTGAAAAACTGTTTTTT. It encodes CASMETGREKLFF. The chain uses TRBV19 and TRBJ1-4, with 7 nucleotides matching TRBD1. Germline loops: CDR1 LNHDA, CDR2 SQIVND (reference sequence). This CDR3 is built from 13 residues. Losses at the gene ends were 7 bases for V and 7 bases for J; bases not matched to a gene: 6. The whole variable domain, filled in from reference TRBV19 and TRBJ1-4, reads DGGITQSPKYLFRKEGQNVTLSCEQNLNHDAMYWYRQDPGQGLRLIYYSQIVNDFQKGDIAEGYSVSREKKESFPLTVTSAQKNPTAFYLCASMETGREKLFFGSGTQLSVL.

The chain has TRBV29-1 and TRBJ1-1, with D perhaps matching TRBD1 (6 bases). V shed 5 bases and J shed 10 bases, with 23 bases lying between them. The V gene's germline CDR1 is SQVTM and CDR2 ANQGSEA. The CDR3 runs to 14 residues. For the CDR3, the DNA is TGCAGCGTTCAACCGCGACAGGCAAGTAGTGGAGCTTTCTTT. Protein product: CSVQPRQASSGAFF.

Here the CDR3 reads CSVLRGLNTGELFF. CDR3 bases: TGCAGCGTCCTAAGGGGGTTAAACACCGGGGAGCTGTTTTTT. V usage is TRBV29-1 and J usage is TRBJ2-2, with D perhaps matching TRBD1 (6 bases). The CDR3 runs to 14 residues. V gave up 6 bases and J gave up 2 bases, with 13 bases separating them. Germline V gene data show CDR1 as SQVTM and CDR2 as ANQGSEA.

V usage is TRBV21-1 and J usage is TRBJ2-7; the tabulated D call, TRBD1, remains unverified against the DNA. TRBV21-1 represents a pseudogene. The CDR3 extends over 15 amino acids. The CDR3: CASSAPGQGNYEQYF. In DNA, the CDR3 is TGTGCCAGCAGCGCCCCGGGACAGGGGAATTACGAGCAGTACTTC.

This clone was seen only once. J is TRBJ2-1 and V is TRBV25-1; the D is unclear. Germline V CDR1 and CDR2: MGHDK, SYGVNS. The CDR3 has 11 residues. Deletions cut 4 bases from V and 10 bases from J, with 8 bases between. CDR3 protein: CASSVIQEQFF. CDR3 DNA: TGTGCCAGCAGTGTTATACAGGAGCAGTTCTTC.

This rearrangement joins TRBV4-2 to TRBJ2-7; 9 bases line up with TRBD2. Germline loops: CDR1 LGHNA, CDR2 YNFKEQ. V gave up 5 bases and J gave up 2 bases; unmatched junction bases: 7. The CDR3 is made up of 15 amino acids. CDR3 DNA: TGTGCCAGCAGCGCGACTAGCGGTTCAGCCTACGAGCAGTACTTC. It codes for CASSATSGSAYEQYF.

This clone was counted between two and nine times. The chain uses TRBV6-1 and TRBJ1-2, with a weak D call TRBD1 (6 bases). Between the trimmed V and J ends, which lost 3 bases and 1 base, there was a span of 6 bases. CDR1 is MNHNS and CDR2 is SASEGT in the germline V gene. The CDR3 runs to 13 residues. The CDR3 loop reads CASSEDSNYGYTF. The CDR3 DNA is TGTGCCAGCAGTGAGGACAGTAACTATGGCTACACCTTC.

This sequence joins TRBV30 and TRBJ2-6, with D perhaps matching TRBD1 (5 bases). V lost 3 bases and J lost 0, with 21 bases in between. This CDR3 region has 19 residues. Germline-derived CDR1 and CDR2 are GTSNPN and SVGIG (reference sequence). CDR3: CAWSDTGSLSNSGANVLTF. The CDR3 nucleotides read TGTGCCTGGAGCGATACAGGTAGCCTTAGTAACTCTGGGGCCAACGTCCTGACTTTC.